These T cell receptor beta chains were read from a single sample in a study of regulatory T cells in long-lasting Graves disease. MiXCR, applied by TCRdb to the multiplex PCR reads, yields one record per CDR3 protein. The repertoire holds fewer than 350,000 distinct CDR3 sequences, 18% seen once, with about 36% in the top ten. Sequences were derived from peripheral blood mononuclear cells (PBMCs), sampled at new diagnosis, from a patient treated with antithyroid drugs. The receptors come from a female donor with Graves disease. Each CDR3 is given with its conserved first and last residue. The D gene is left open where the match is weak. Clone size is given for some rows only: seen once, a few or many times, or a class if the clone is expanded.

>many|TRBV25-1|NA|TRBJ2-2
CASRRDTGELFF
TGTGCCAGCAGGAGAGACACCGGGGAGCTGTTTTTT
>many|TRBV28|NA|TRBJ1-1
CASSIIGGGGMTEAFF
TGTGCCAGCAGTATAATAGGGGGAGGTGGTATGACTGAAGCTTTCTTT
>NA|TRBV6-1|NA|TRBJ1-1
CASSGGSGYMNTEAFF
TGTGCCAGCAGTGGTGGGAGCGGATACATGAACACTGAAGCTTTCTTT
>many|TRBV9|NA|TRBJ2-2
CASSPRQAHTGELFF
TGTGCCAGCAGCCCCCGACAGGCCCACACCGGGGAGCTGTTTTTT
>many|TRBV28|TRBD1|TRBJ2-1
CASSWDRVGYNEQFF
TGTGCCAGCAGTTGGGACAGGGTGGGATACAATGAGCAGTTCTTC
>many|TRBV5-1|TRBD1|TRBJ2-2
CASSWNRDSGGLFF
TGCGCCAGCAGCTGGAACCGGGACAGCGGTGGGCTGTTTTTT
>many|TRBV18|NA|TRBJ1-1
CASSQVGLNTEAFF
TGTGCCAGCTCACAAGTGGGATTGAACACTGAAGCTTTCTTT
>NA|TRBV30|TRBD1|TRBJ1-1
CAGIQGRYTEAFF
TGTGCCGGTATACAGGGGCGATACACTGAAGCTTTCTTT
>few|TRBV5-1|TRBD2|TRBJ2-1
CASSQGGLAGVGEQFF
TGCGCCAGCTCCCAAGGGGGACTAGCGGGAGTAGGAGAGCAGTTCTTC
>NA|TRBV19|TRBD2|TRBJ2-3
CASAGLAGLIENADTQYF
TGTGCCAGCGCGGGGCTAGCGGGACTTATAGAGAACGCAGATACGCAGTATTTT
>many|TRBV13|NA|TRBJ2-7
CASTNSGRVYEQYF
TGTGCCAGCACTAACTCGGGCAGGGTCTACGAGCAGTACTTC
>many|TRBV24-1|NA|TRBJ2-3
CATSDLRRSADTQYF
TGTGCCACCAGTGATCTCCGCCGGAGCGCAGATACGCAGTATTTT
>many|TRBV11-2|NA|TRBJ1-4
CASSPRDGPQDEKLFF
TGTGCCAGCAGCCCTCGGGACGGCCCGCAGGATGAAAAACTGTTTTTT
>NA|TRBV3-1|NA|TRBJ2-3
CASSQDIRADTQYF
TGTGCCAGCAGCCAAGATATTCGCGCAGATACGCAGTATTTT
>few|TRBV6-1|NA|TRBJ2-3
CASSRQETDTQYF
TGTGCCAGCAGTCGACAGGAAACAGATACGCAGTATTTT
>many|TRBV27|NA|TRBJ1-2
CASSWGPLNYGYTF
TGTGCCAGCAGTTGGGGACCGCTTAACTATGGCTACACCTTC
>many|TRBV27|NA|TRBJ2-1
CASSSVINEQFF
TGTGCCAGCAGTAGTGTGATCAATGAGCAGTTCTTC
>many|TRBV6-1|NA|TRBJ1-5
CASSPHVNQPQHF
TGTGCCAGCAGTCCCCACGTTAATCAGCCCCAGCATTTT
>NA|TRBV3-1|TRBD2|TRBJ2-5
CASSQDWEGPRAQYF
TGTGCCAGCAGCCAAGATTGGGAGGGGCCAAGGGCCCAGTACTTC
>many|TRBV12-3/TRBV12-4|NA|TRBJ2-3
CASRLRDTQYF
TGTGCCAGCAGGCTTCGCGATACGCAGTATTTT
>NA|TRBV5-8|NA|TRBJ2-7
CASSSPGPGGYEQYF
TGTGCCAGCAGCTCCCCGGGCCCGGGTGGCTACGAGCAGTACTTC
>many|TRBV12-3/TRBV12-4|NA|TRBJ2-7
CASSLAGGSTEQYF
TGTGCCAGCAGTTTAGCGGGAGGATCGACGGAGCAGTACTTC
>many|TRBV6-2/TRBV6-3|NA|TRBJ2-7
CASSEDGRGWWEQYF
TGTGCCAGCAGTGAAGACGGGCGGGGTTGGTGGGAGCAGTACTTC
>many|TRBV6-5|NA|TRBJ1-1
CASSYSSLQGAGWTEAFF
TGTGCCAGCAGTTACTCATCATTACAGGGCGCGGGATGGACTGAAGCTTTCTTT
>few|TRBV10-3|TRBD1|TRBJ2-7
CAISATTTGQGTFSPYEQYF
TGTGCCATCAGTGCAACAACGACGGGACAGGGCACTTTTTCTCCCTACGAGCAGTACTTC
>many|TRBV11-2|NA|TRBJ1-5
CASSLASGQPQHF
TGTGCCAGCAGTTTGGCCTCTGGTCAGCCCCAGCATTTT
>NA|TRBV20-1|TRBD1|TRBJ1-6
CSAYRGTANSPLHF
TGCAGTGCTTACCGGGGGACAGCAAATTCACCCCTCCACTTT
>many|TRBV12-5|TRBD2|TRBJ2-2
CASGELAGGLNTGELFF
TGTGCTAGTGGAGAACTAGCGGGAGGATTGAACACCGGGGAGCTGTTTTTT
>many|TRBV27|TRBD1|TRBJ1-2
CASRGQDYGYTF
TGTGCCAGCAGAGGACAGGACTATGGCTACACCTTC
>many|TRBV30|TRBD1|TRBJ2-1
CAWDPGTGINEQFF
TGTGCCTGGGACCCCGGGACAGGGATCAATGAGCAGTTCTTC
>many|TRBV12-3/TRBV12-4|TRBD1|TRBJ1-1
CASSLTGTGRTEAFF
TGTGCCAGCAGTCTGACCGGGACAGGGAGGACTGAAGCTTTCTTT
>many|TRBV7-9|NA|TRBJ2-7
CASSPPGPYTYEQYF
TGTGCCAGCAGCCCTCCGGGGCCCTACACCTACGAGCAGTACTTC
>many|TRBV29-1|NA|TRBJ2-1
CSVESTEQFF
TGCAGCGTTGAATCTACCGAGCAGTTCTTC
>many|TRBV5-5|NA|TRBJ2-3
CASSLERPHTQYF
TGTGCCAGCAGCTTGGAGCGGCCGCATACGCAGTATTTT
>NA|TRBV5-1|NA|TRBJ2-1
CASRPELTTVYNEQFF
TGCGCCAGCAGACCCGAACTTACGACAGTTTACAATGAGCAGTTCTTC
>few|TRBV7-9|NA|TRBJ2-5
CATPRNGSRETQYF
TGTGCCACCCCTCGGAACGGGAGCAGAGAGACCCAGTACTTC
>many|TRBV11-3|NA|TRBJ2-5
CASSLPSFQETQYF
TGTGCCAGCAGCTTACCTTCCTTCCAAGAGACCCAGTACTTC
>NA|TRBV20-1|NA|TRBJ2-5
CSARRQIHQETQYF
TGCAGTGCCCGGAGACAGATCCACCAAGAGACCCAGTACTTC
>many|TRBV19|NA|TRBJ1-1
CASSMRQEHTEAFF
TGTGCCAGTAGTATGCGACAGGAACACACTGAAGCTTTCTTT
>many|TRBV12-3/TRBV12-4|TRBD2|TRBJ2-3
CASSSGLAGTSTDTQYF
TGTGCCAGCAGTTCGGGACTAGCGGGTACTAGCACAGATACGCAGTATTTT